This TCR beta chain was identified in a study of CD8 T cells in ankylosing spondylitis. The CDR3 extends over 12 amino acids. The study, taken as a whole, reports: Clones linked with disease were CD8+ and fairly uncommon in the peripheral blood. In reactive arthritis synovial fluid and blood, some motif variants had been reported before. Matched ankylosing spondylitis synovial fluid reportedly showed significant enrichment of disease-linked clones.

This clonotype was detected only a few times. Antigen: not known. For TCR beta, libraries came from quantitative 5'-RACE with molecular barcodes. One entry per CDR3 protein, called by TCRdb with MiXCR from the 5' RACE reads. This sample has approximately 350,000 distinct CDR3 sequences, with roughly 14% found just once. Material: blood, either unsorted or a sorted T cell fraction (not recorded which). The chain uses TRBV21-1 and TRBJ2-7; TRBD1 is the table's D call and was not checked against the DNA. TRBV21-1 is termed a pseudogene. The clonotype originates from a male donor with ankylosing spondylitis or in good health (not recorded which). The DNA for the CDR3 is TGTGCCAGCAGCAATCAGGGCTACGAGCAGTACTTC. Its translation: CASSNQGYEQYF.